One sample yielded the 11 T cell receptor beta chains listed below, sequenced in a study of human CD4 T cells and Enterobacteriaceae (TCRdb year 2020). Memory CD4+ T cells were FACS-sorted on a FACSAria III to over 95% purity as all CD4+ cells other than CD45RA+CCR7+CD95- naive cells. Libraries were made using the immunoSEQ multiplex PCR assay. This is the immuneACCESS table as TCRdb keeps it, with only in-frame sequences that have V and J called. A part of the clones is gone; compared with another copy, unresolved V genes explain less than half, and the rest is unexplained. The sample contains fewer than 35,000 clones, more than 80% of them found a single time. In total, the top ten clones hold around 0.96% of the sample. The specimen was memory CD4+ T cells from blood. Per the publication, the cell subset or site label means: total memory CD4 T cells sorted directly ex vivo, unstimulated. These receptors originate from a human donor in good health.

This rearrangement joins TRBV7-9 to TRBJ2-7, with no clear D. The germline V gene encodes CDR1 SEHNR and CDR2 FQNEAQ (reference sequence). There are 15 residues in the CDR3. Trimming cost V 3 bases and J 0 bases, with 12 bases left between them. In DNA form, the CDR3 reads TGTGCCAGCAGCTTGCGGACGGATAGCTCCTACGAGCAGTACTTC. It yields the protein CASSLRTDSSYEQYF. The full variable domain, its missing parts supplied by reference TRBV7-9 and TRBJ2-7, is DTGVSQNPRHKITKRGQNVTFRCDPISEHNRLYWYRQTLGQGPEFLTYFQNEAQLEKSRLLSDRFSAERPKGSFSTLEIQRTEQGDSAMYLCASSLRTDSSYEQYFGPGTRLTVT.

The chain uses TRBV2 and TRBJ1-1; 9 bases line up with TRBD1. Germline lookup yields CDR1 SNHLY and CDR2 FYNNEI. This CDR3 is built from 11 residues. V gave up 5 bases and J gave up 11 bases; unmatched junction bases: 3. The CDR3 here is CASSSTGGAFF. CDR3 DNA sequence: TGTGCCAGCAGTTCGACAGGGGGGGCTTTCTTT.

In this sample, this clone turned up once. This chain links TRBV28 with TRBJ2-7; TRBD1 agrees at 7 bases. CDR3 length: 14 residues. The V gene's germline CDR1 is MDHEN and CDR2 SYDVKM. V lost 4 bases and J lost 13; bases outside the gene matches: 16. CDR3 coding DNA: TGTGCCAGCAGTTCCCCGGGGACAGAGCCCGTAGGATACTTC. This translates into CASSSPGTEPVGYF.

The V gene is TRBV4-2, the J gene TRBJ1-2; D is possibly TRBD1 (5 bases). V lost 0 bases, J lost 2 bases, and 7 bases lay in between. The germline CDR1 and CDR2 sequences are LGHNA and YNFKEQ. The CDR3 contains 14 residues. CDR3 residues: CASSQDKGNYGYTF. CDR3 in DNA: TGTGCCAGCAGCCAAGATAAGGGGAACTATGGCTACACCTTC.

The chain combines TRBV14 with TRBJ2-2; the D call may be TRBD1 or TRBD2 (5 bases each). Germline CDR1 SGHDN, CDR2 FVKESK. Deletions cut 0 bases from V and 1 base from J, with 9 bases between. This CDR3 is built from 16 residues. CDR3 coding DNA: TGTGCCAGCAGCCAAGATCGGGGCCTGAACACCGGGGAGCTGTTTTTT. Residues: CASSQDRGLNTGELFF.

This chain connects TRBV4-1 to TRBJ1-5; TRBD1 agrees at 7 bases. The CDR3 is 16 amino acids. The germline V gene encodes CDR1 MGHRA and CDR2 YSYEKL. Trimming at V came to 4 bases and at J to 4 bases, leaving 10 bases not matched to a gene. The CDR3 spells CASSPEQGSENQPQHF. The CDR3 DNA is TGCGCCAGCAGCCCGGAACAGGGGTCCGAGAATCAGCCCCAGCATTTT.

The rearrangement joins TRBV7-3 to TRBJ2-3, with TRBD2 matching over 11 bases. The germline V gene encodes CDR1 SGHTA and CDR2 FQGTGA. There are 22 residues in the CDR3. The junction had 20 bases not matched to a gene; V was cut back by 1 base and J by 2 bases. The CDR3 reads CASSLIARGGLAGGGDTDTQYF. CDR3 nucleotide sequence: TGTGCCAGCAGCTTAATCGCGAGAGGAGGGCTAGCGGGAGGAGGGGACACAGATACGCAGTATTTT.

The CDR3 DNA follows: TGTGCCAGCAGTTTACGCCAGGGGACGGTGGGCTACACCTTC. It is translated as CASSLRQGTVGYTF. This chain links TRBV28 with TRBJ1-2, with D possibly being TRBD1 (6 bases). The germline V gene encodes CDR1 MDHEN and CDR2 SYDVKM. V lost 2 bases, J lost 8 bases, and 15 bases lay in between. This CDR3 is built from 14 residues.

This sequence joins TRBV4-1 and TRBJ1-2; 12 bases align to TRBD1. This CDR3 is 15 amino acids long. CDR1 is MGHRA, CDR2 YSYEKL, per germline. V lost 2 bases to trimming and J lost 7 bases; unmatched junction nucleotides: 5. The CDR3 nucleotides are TGCGCCAGCAGCCAACCGGGACAGGGGGCGAGTGGCTACACCTTC. This translates into CASSQPGQGASGYTF.

V usage is TRBV30 and J usage is TRBJ1-2; D unclear. Germline assignment: CDR1 GTSNPN and CDR2 SVGIG (reference sequence). Trimming took 5 bases from V and 2 from J, leaving 15 bases between them. The CDR3 is 14 residues long. The CDR3 DNA reads TGTGCCTGGTCTGACCCCCGTCGGAACTATGGCTACACCTTC. It is translated as CAWSDPRRNYGYTF.

The chain has TRBV11-3 and TRBJ2-1, with D unclear. The CDR3 length is 14 residues. Trimming cost V 4 bases and J 5 bases, with 12 bases left between them. From germline, CDR1 is SGHNT and CDR2 YENEEA. The DNA of the CDR3 is TGTGCCAGCAGCTCCCGCGGTCTCGACAATGAGCAGTTCTTC. Amino acids: CASSSRGLDNEQFF.